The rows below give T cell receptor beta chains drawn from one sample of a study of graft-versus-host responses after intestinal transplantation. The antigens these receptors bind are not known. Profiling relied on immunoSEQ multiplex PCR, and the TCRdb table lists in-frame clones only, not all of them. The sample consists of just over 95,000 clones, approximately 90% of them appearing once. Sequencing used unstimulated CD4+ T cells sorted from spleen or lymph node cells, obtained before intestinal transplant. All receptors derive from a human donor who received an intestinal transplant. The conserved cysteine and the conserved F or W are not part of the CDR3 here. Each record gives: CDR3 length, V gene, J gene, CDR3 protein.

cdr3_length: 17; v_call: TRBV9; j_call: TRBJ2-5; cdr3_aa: ASSARPHATGSNQETQY
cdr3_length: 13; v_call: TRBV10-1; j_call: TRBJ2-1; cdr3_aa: ASSDGGSSYNEQF
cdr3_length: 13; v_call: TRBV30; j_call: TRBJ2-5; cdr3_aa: AWSVRGALQETQY
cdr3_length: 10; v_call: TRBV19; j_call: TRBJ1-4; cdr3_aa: ATSQGGEKLF
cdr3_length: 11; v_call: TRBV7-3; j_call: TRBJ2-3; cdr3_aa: ASSSGPTDTQY
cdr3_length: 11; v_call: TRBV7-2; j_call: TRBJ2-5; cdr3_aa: ASSSTSVETQY
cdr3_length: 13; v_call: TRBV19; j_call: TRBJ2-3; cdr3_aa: ASSIDRDATDTQY
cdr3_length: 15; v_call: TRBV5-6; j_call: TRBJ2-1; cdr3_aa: ASSPPLAGGPTNEQF
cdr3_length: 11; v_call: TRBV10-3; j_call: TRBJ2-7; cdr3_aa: AIKRKGTYEQY
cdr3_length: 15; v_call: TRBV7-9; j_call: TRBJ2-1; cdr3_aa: ASSLIGTGGAYNEQF
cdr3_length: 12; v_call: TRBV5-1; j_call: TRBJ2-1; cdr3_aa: ASTLAGLENEQF
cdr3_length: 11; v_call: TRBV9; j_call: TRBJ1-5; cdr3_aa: ASSLDGNQPQH
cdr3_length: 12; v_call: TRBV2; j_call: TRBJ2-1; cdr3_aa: ASRPGLAGNEQF
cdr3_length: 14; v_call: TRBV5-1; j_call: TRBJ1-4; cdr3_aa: ASTKGGGQLNEKLF
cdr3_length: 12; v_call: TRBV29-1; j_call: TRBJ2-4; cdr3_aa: SVVSGQGIGIQY
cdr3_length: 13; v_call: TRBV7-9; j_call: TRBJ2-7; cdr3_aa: ASSFDVRHPAEQY
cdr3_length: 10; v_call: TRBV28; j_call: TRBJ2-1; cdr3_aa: ASSLVENEQF
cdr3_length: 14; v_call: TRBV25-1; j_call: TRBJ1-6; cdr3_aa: ASSDQTTGEGSPLH
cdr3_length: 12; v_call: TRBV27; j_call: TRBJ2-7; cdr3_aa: ASSYRRQGDEQY
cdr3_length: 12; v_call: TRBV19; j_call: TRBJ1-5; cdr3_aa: ASSSLARGQPQH
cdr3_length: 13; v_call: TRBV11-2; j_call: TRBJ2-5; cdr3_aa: ASSPATSGGETQY
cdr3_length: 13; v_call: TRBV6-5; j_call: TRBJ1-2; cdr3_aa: ASSYEAGPFYGYT
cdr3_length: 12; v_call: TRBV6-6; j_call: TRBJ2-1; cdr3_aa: ASSYSKHYNEQF
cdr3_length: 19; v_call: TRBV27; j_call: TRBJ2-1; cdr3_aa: ASMRSLGLAGELDSYNEQF
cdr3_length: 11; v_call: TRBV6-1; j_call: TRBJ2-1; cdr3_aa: ASQREVYNEQF
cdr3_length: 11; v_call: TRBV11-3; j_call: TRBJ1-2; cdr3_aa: ASSLGQGYGYT
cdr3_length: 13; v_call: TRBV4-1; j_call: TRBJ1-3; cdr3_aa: ASSPGRVSGNTIY
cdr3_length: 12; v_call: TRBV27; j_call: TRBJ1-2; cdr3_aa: ASSPRQGSYGYT
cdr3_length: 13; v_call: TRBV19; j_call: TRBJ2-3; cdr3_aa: ASSTGTGVTDTQY
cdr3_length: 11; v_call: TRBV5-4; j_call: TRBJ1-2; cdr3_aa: ASSPRTGDGYT
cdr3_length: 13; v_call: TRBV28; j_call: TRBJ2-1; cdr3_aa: ASSPTGSPYNEQF
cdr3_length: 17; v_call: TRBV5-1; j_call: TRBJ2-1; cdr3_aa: ASNLALFDRRREGNEQF
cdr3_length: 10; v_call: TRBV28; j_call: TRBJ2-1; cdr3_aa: ASSSDRVEQF
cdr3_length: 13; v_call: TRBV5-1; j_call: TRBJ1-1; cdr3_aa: ASSQPDRLNTEAF
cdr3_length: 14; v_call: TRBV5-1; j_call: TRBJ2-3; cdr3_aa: ASSLVGSGNTDTQY
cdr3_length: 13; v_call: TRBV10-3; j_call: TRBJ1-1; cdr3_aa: AISESWAVNTEAF
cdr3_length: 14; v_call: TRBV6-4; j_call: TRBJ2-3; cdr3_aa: ASSDVRDSRTDTQY
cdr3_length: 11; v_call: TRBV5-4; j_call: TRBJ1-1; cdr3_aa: ASSRPGDTEAF
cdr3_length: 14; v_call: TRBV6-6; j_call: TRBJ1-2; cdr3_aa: ASSHGWDNSNYGYT
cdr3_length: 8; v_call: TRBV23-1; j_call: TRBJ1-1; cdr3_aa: ASTSGEAF
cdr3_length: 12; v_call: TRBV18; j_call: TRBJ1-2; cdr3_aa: ASSPSGTGRGYT
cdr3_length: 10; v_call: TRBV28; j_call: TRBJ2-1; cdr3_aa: ASFESGNEQF
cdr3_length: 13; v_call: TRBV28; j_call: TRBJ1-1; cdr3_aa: ASIPHSGGNTEAF
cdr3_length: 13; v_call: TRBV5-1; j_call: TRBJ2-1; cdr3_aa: ASSPARTGNNEQF
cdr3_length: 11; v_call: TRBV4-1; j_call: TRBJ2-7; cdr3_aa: ASSSGQGYEQY
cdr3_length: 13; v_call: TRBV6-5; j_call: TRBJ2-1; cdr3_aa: ASRRTGGSYNEQF
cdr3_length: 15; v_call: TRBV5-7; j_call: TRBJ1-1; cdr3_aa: ASSWRGQRTRNTEAF
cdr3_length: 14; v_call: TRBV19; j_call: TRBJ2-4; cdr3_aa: ASTPPDRWGWGIQY
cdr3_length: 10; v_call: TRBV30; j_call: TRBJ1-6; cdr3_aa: AWSRGNSPLH
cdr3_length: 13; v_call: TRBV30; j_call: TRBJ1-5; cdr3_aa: AWSVQGSSNQPQH
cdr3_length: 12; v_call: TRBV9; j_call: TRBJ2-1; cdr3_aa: ASSSRTPTVEQF
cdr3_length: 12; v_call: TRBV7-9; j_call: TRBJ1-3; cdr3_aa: AVRAGVTGNTIY